The 21 T cell receptor beta chains below all came from one sample that was sequenced in a study of Ad26.COV2.S vaccination and SARS-CoV-2 variants. The assay was immunoSEQ multiplex PCR, and TCRdb's table has in-frame clones only and misses some. The repertoire consists of some 190,000 clones, with roughly nine tenths occurring once and the leading ten covering approximately 6%. Sequencing used peripheral blood, obtained after recovery from COVID-19. Every receptor here comes from a human donor who had recovered from COVID-19.

The chain couples TRBV24-1 to TRBJ2-3; D may match TRBD1 or TRBD2 (5 bases each). From germline, CDR1 is KGHDR and CDR2 SFDVKD. With 4 bases removed from V and 1 base from J, the gap between germline ends came to 17 bases. The CDR3 spans 17 residues. The CDR3 here is CATSEPWDEGRTDTQYF. Written as DNA, the CDR3 is TGTGCCACCAGTGAACCGTGGGACGAGGGACGCACAGATACGCAGTATTTT.

The rearrangement links TRBV5-4 to TRBJ1-2; no definite D call. This CDR3 region has 15 residues. CDR1 and CDR2 (germline): SGHNT, YYREEE (reference sequence). V was trimmed by 1 base and J by 3 bases, leaving 13 bases between them. The CDR3 protein is CASSLNGRWDYGYTF. DNA for the CDR3: TGTGCCAGCAGCTTGAATGGACGTTGGGACTATGGCTACACCTTC. Full variable domain (missing parts from reference TRBV5-4 and TRBJ1-2): ETGVTQSPTHLIKTRGQQVTLRCSSQSGHNTVSWYQQALGQGPQFIFQYYREEENGRGNFPPRFSGLQFPNYSSELNVNALELDDSALYLCASSLNGRWDYGYTFGSGTRLTVV.

The chain employs TRBV10-1 and TRBJ2-5, with TRBD1 matching over 8 bases. V lost 3 bases to trimming and J lost 4 bases; unmatched junction nucleotides: 13. The CDR3 contains 17 residues. Looked up from germline, CDR1 is WNHNN and CDR2 is SYGVQD (reference sequence). The chain's CDR3 is CASSEPQGASMGETQYF. CDR3 nucleotide sequence: TGCGCCAGCAGTGAACCCCAGGGGGCTAGTATGGGAGAGACCCAGTACTTC.

The chain links TRBV6-2 or TRBV6-3 to TRBJ1-6; 10 nucleotides agree with TRBD1. CDR1 MNHEY and CDR2 SVGEGT come from the germline V gene. Trimming at V came to 5 bases and at J to 5 bases, leaving 9 bases not matched to a gene. CDR3 length equals 17 residues. The CDR3, as DNA: TGTGCCAGCAGTGCGTCGACAGGGGGCTTTCATAATTCACCCCTCCACTTT. It encodes CASSASTGGFHNSPLHF.

This chain connects TRBV5-1 to TRBJ2-5, with 12 bases matching TRBD2. Looked up from germline, CDR1 is SGHRS and CDR2 is YFSETQ. Trimming at V came to 1 base and at J to 5 bases, leaving 0 bases not matched to a gene. The length of the CDR3 is 14 residues. In nucleotides, the CDR3 is TGCGCCAGCAGCTTGACTAGCGGGAGGGAGACCCAGTACTTC. Its protein product is CASSLTSGRETQYF.

This clone came up once. Written as DNA, the CDR3 is TGTGCCAGCAGCCAAGAGTCCTCCAGCGGGAGGGCCGGGGAGCTGTTTTTT. Protein product: CASSQESSSGRAGELFF. The chain links TRBV4-2 to TRBJ2-2; TRBD2 matches 10 bases. V lost 0 bases, J lost 6 bases, and 7 bases stayed unmatched. Germline CDR1 reads LGHNA; CDR2 reads YNFKEQ. The CDR3 has 17 amino acids.

J is TRBJ1-4 and V is TRBV4-1, with a weak D call TRBD1 (5 bases). Trimming stripped 0 bases from V and 4 bases from J, with 9 bases between. The CDR3 sequence is 15 residues long. The germline CDR1 and CDR2 sequences are MGHRA and YSYEKL. CDR3 amino acids: CASSQEATVNEKLFF. The CDR3 coding sequence is TGCGCCAGCAGCCAAGAAGCGACAGTTAATGAAAAACTGTTTTTT.

V usage is TRBV28 and J usage is TRBJ2-3, with 8 positions matching TRBD2. V was pared by 4 bases and J by 2 bases, with 2 bases of the junction left unmatched. Germline CDR1 and CDR2: MDHEN and SYDVKM. The CDR3 is 14 amino acids. CDR3 DNA: TGTGCCAGCAGTTCCGGGGGGGCCACAGATACGCAGTATTTT. Translation gives CASSSGGATDTQYF.

This chain joins TRBV12-3 or TRBV12-4 and TRBJ2-7; TRBD2 matches at 12 bases. Germline trimming cut 7 bases from V and 6 bases from J; bases unmatched to any gene: 4. CDR3 size: 13 residues. The CDR3 region is CASTPGLAGEQYF. The CDR3 DNA is TGTGCCAGCACCCCGGGACTAGCGGGCGAGCAGTACTTC.

The chain employs TRBV19 and TRBJ1-4; D gene uncertain. V lost 2 bases, J lost 3 bases, and 19 bases lay in between. CDR1 is LNHDA, CDR2 SQIVND, per germline (reference sequence). The CDR3 runs 18 residues. The CDR3 DNA follows: TGTGCCAGTAGTATAACCCTCGGGTCAACGGTGGCTAATGAAAAACTGTTTTTT. As protein: CASSITLGSTVANEKLFF.

CDR3 loop: CASSERGNQPQHF. CDR3 in DNA: TGTGCCAGCAGTGAAAGGGGGAATCAGCCCCAGCATTTT. The chain carries TRBV6-1 and TRBJ1-5; TRBD1 might be the D (6 bases). The CDR3 is 13 residues long. V was pared by 2 bases and J by 4 bases, with 6 bases between. Germline loops: CDR1 MNHNS, CDR2 SASEGT.

V gene TRBV7-9 combines with J gene TRBJ2-7; D gene ambiguous. Between the trimmed V and J ends, which lost 3 bases and 4 bases, there was a span of 4 bases. This CDR3 region has 11 residues. The germline V gene encodes CDR1 SEHNR and CDR2 FQNEAQ (reference sequence). CDR3 protein: CASSFTYEQYF. The CDR3 DNA reads as TGTGCCAGCAGCTTCACGTACGAGCAGTACTTC.

To note about this clone: A much bigger clone sits one base away, suggesting this may be a read error. The chain joins TRBV28 to TRBJ2-1, with TRBD1 as a possible D gene (6 bases). The CDR3 runs 13 residues. CDR1 is MDHEN and CDR2 is SYDVKM in the germline V gene. The V end lost 5 bases, the J end lost 4 bases, and 9 bases lay between the germline ends. In DNA, the CDR3 is TGTGCCAGCAGTCCGGACAGTTACAATGAGCAGTTCTTC. It yields the protein CASSPDSYNEQFF.

The rearrangement uses TRBV6-6 and TRBJ2-3; D is unclear. Per the germline V gene, CDR1 is MNHNY and CDR2 is SVGAGI (reference sequence). The CDR3 loop spans 14 amino acids. Trimming left V 3 bases short and J 2 bases short, with 9 bases between. CDR3 nucleotide sequence: TGTGCCAGCAGTTATGGCGGCTCCACAGATACGCAGTATTTT. This encodes CASSYGGSTDTQYF.

V and J are TRBV7-8 and TRBJ2-1, with a possible D match to TRBD1 (6 bases). The germline CDR1 and CDR2 sequences are SGHVS and FQNEAQ. Trimming cost V 3 bases and J 2 bases, with 11 bases left between them. The CDR3 has 15 residues. The CDR3 protein is CASSLGATAYNEQFF. The CDR3 DNA reads as TGTGCCAGCAGCTTGGGGGCGACGGCCTACAATGAGCAGTTCTTC.

This rearrangement joins TRBV3-1 (or the pseudogene TRBV3-2) to TRBJ1-1; D is unresolved. Germline V gene data show CDR1 as LGHDT and CDR2 as YNNKEL (reference sequence). The CDR3 is 13 amino acids. V was trimmed by 3 bases and J by 5 bases, leaving 10 bases between them. The CDR3 coding sequence is TGTGCCAGCAGCCACGAGGAACGGACTGAAGCTTTCTTT. It specifies CASSHEERTEAFF.

This chain links TRBV5-1 with TRBJ2-7; D unresolved. V lost 0 bases and J 0 bases, leaving 7 bases between the germline ends. Germline assignment: CDR1 SGHRS and CDR2 YFSETQ. The CDR3 is 14 residues long. The CDR3 protein is CASSLEPASYEQYF. CDR3 DNA: TGCGCCAGCAGCTTGGAACCCGCCTCCTACGAGCAGTACTTC.

The chain employs TRBV5-1 and TRBJ1-3; D gene uncertain. V gave up 6 bases and J gave up 4 bases, with 11 bases separating them. Germline V gene data show CDR1 as SGHRS and CDR2 as YFSETQ. The CDR3 sequence is 13 residues long. In DNA form, the CDR3 reads TGCGCCAGCAATGAGGGTTCAGGAAACACCATATATTTT. Protein sequence: CASNEGSGNTIYF. Variable domain in full (rest from reference TRBV5-1 and TRBJ1-3): KAGVTQTPRYLIKTRGQQVTLSCSPISGHRSVSWYQQTPGQGLQFLFEYFSETQRNKGNFPGRFSGRQFSNSRSEMNVSTLELGDSALYLCASNEGSGNTIYFGEGSWLTVV.

V and J are TRBV5-4 and TRBJ2-7; TRBD1 is a possible D gene (5 bases). The CDR3 totals 12 residues. Trimming removed 4 bases at V and 5 bases at J, with 10 bases between. Germline V gene data show CDR1 as SGHNT and CDR2 as YYREEE (reference sequence). Here the CDR3 reads CASSQGRNEQYF. CDR3 in DNA: TGTGCCAGCAGCCAGGGTCGAAACGAGCAGTACTTC.

The chain links TRBV2 to TRBJ2-5, with D possibly matching TRBD2 (5 bases). The CDR3 spans 12 residues. V dropped 11 bases and J dropped 4 bases, with 14 bases sitting between them. Germline-derived CDR1 and CDR2 are SNHLY and FYNNEI. The CDR3 loop is CARQRPLETQYF. Here the CDR3 DNA reads TGTGCCCGCCAGCGGCCCCTAGAGACCCAGTACTTC. Combining the CDR3 with reference TRBV2 and TRBJ2-5 gives the whole variable domain EPEVTQTPSHQVTQMGQEVILRCVPISNHLYFYWYRQILGQKVEFLVSFYNNEISEKSEIFDDQFSVERPDGSNFTLKIRSTKLEDSAMYFCARQRPLETQYFGPGTRLLVL.

This chain uses TRBV12-3 or TRBV12-4 with TRBJ1-1, with D hard to call. V lost 7 bases to trimming and J lost 9 bases, with 12 bases between them. The CDR3 length is 11 residues. CDR3 sequence (DNA): TGTGCCAGCACCTACGGGCAGAAAGCTTTCTTT. It is translated as CASTYGQKAFF.